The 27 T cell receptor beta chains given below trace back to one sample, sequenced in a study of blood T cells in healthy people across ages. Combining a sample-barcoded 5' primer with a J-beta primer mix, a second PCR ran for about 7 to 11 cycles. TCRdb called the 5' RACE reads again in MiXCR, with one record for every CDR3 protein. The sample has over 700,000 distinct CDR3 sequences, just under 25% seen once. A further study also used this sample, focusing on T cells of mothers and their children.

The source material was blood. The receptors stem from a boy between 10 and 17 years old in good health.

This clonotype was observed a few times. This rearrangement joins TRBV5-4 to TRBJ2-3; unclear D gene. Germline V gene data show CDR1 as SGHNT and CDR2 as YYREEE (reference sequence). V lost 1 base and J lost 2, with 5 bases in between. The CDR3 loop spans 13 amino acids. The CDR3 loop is CASSLSTTDTQYF. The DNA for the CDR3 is TGTGCCAGCAGCTTGTCAACCACAGATACGCAGTATTTT.

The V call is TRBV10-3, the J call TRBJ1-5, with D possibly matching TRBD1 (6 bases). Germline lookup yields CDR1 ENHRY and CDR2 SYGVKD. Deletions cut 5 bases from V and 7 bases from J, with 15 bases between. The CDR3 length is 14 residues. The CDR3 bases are TGTGCCATCAGTACAGCGGGGGGCGACCAGCCCCAGCATTTT. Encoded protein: CAISTAGGDQPQHF.

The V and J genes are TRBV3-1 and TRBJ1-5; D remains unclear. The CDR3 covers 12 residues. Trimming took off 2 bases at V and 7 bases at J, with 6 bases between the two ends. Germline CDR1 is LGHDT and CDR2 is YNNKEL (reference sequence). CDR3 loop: CASSQTGQPQHF. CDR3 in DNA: TGTGCCAGCAGCCAAACCGGCCAGCCCCAGCATTTT. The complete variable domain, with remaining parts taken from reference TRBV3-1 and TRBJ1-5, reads DTAVSQTPKYLVTQMGNDKSIKCEQNLGHDTMYWYKQDSKKFLKIMFSYNNKELIINETVPNRFSPKSPDKAHLNLHINSLELGDSAVYFCASSQTGQPQHFGDGTRLSIL.

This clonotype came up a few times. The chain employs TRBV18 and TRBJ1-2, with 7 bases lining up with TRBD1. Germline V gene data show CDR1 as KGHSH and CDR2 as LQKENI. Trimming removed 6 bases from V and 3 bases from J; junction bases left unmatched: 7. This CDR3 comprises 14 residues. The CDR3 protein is CASSNRQGDYGYTF. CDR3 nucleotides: TGTGCCAGCTCTAACCGGCAGGGGGACTATGGCTACACCTTC.

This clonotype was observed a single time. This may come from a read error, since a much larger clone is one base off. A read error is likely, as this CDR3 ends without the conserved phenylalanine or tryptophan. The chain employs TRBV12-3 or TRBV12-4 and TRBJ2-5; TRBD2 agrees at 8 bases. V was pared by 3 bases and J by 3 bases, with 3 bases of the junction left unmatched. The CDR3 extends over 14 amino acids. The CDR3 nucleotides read TGTGCCAGCAGTTTCCACGGGGGGGAAGAGACCCAGTACTCC. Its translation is CASSFHGGEETQYS.

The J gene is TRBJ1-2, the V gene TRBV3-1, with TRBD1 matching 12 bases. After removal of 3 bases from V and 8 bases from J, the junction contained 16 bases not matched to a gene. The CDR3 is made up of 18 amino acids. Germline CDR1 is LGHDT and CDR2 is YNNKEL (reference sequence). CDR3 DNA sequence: TGTGCCAGCAGCCACCAACGGGCCCCGGGACAGGGGGCGAAAGGCTACACCTTC. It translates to CASSHQRAPGQGAKGYTF.

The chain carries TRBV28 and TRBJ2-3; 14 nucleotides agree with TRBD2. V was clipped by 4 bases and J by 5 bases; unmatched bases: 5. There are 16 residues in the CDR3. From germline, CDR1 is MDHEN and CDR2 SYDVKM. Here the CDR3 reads CASSWGLAGAGDTQYF. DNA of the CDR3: TGTGCCAGCAGTTGGGGACTAGCGGGAGCGGGAGATACGCAGTATTTT.

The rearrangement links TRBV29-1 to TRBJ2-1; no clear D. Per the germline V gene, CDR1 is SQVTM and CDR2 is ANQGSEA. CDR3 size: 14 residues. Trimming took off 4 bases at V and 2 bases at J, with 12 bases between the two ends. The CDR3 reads CSVGVDSPYNEQFF. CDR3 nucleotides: TGCAGCGTTGGGGTTGACTCCCCCTACAATGAGCAGTTCTTC.

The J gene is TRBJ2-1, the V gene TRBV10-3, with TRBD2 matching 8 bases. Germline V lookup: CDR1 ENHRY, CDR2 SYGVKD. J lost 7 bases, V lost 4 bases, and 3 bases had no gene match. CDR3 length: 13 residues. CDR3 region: CAISGTSSNEQFF. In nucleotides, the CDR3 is TGTGCCATCAGTGGGACTAGCAGTAATGAGCAGTTCTTC.

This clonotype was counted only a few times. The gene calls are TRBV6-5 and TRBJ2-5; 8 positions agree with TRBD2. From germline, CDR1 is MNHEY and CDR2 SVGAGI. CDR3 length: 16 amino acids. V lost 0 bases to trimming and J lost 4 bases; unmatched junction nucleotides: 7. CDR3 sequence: CASSYSKTSEPETQYF. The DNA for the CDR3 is TGTGCCAGCAGTTACTCGAAGACTAGCGAACCAGAGACCCAGTACTTC.

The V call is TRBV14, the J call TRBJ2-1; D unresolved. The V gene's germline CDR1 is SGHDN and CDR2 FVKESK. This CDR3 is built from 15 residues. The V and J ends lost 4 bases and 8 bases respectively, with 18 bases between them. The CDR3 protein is CASSLRAGNSHEQFF. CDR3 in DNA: TGTGCCAGCAGCCTTCGGGCTGGGAATAGCCATGAGCAGTTCTTC.

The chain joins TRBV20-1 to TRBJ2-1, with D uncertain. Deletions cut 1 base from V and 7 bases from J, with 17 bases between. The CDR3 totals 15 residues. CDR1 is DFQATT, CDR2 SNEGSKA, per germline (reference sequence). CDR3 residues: CSARVRERQANEQFF. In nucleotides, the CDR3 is TGCAGTGCTAGAGTCCGTGAGCGCCAGGCGAATGAGCAGTTCTTC.

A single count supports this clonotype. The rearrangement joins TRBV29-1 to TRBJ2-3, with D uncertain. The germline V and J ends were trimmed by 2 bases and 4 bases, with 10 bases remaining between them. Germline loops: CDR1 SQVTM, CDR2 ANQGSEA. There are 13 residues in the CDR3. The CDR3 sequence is CSVEFVSPDTQYF. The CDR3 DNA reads TGCAGCGTTGAATTTGTATCTCCAGATACGCAGTATTTT.

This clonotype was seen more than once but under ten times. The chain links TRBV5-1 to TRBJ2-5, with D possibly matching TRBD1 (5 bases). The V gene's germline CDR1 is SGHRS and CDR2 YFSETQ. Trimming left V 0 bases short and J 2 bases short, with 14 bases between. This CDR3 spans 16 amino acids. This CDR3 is CASSLGVMQGQETQYF. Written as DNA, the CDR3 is TGCGCCAGCAGCTTGGGCGTTATGCAGGGACAAGAGACCCAGTACTTC.

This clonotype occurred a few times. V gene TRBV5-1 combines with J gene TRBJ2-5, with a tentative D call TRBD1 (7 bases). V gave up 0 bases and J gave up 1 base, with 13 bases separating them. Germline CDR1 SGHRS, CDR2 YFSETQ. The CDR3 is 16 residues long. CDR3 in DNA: TGCGCCAGCAGCTTGGGCGGGACAGAGCGCCAAGAGACCCAGTACTTC. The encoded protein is CASSLGGTERQETQYF.

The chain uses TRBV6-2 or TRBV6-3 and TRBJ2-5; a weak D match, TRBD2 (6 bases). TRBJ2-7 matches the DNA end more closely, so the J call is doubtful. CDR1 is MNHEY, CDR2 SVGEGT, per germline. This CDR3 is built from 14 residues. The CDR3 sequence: CASSIRLGGYEQYF. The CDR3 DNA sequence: TGTGCCAGCAGTATAAGACTAGGCGGTTACGAGCAGTACTTC.

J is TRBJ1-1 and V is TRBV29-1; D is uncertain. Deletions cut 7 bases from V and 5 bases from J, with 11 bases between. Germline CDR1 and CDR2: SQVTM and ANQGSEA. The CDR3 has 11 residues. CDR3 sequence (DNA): TGCAGCGGCGTTAGGTGGACTGAAGCTTTCTTT. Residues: CSGVRWTEAFF.

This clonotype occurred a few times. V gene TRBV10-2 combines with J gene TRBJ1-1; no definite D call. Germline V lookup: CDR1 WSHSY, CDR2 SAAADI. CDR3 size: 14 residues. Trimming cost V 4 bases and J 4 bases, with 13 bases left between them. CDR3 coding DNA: TGCGCCAGCAGTGTAAGAGGGTTGGGCACTGAAGCTTTCTTT. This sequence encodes CASSVRGLGTEAFF.

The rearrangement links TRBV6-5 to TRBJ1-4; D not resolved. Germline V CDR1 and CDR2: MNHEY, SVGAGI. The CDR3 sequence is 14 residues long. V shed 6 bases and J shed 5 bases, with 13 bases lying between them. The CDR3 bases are TGTGCCAGCAGAAGAAACAGCACCAATGAAAAACTGTTTTTT. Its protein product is CASRRNSTNEKLFF.

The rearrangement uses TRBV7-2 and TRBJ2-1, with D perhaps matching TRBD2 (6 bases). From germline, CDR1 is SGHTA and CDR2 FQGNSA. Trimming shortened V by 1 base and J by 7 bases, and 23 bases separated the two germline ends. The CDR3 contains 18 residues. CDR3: CASSLGARVLWGDNEQFF. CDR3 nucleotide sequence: TGTGCCAGCAGCTTAGGGGCAAGGGTGTTGTGGGGGGATAATGAGCAGTTCTTC.

The CDR3 loop is CASSFGGASSYEQYF. As DNA, the CDR3 is TGTGCCAGCAGCTTCGGCGGGGCGAGCTCCTACGAGCAGTACTTC. The J gene is TRBJ2-4, the V gene TRBV11-2, with a tentative D call TRBD2 (6 bases). The J call may be incorrect, as the DNA end agrees better with TRBJ2-7. The CDR3 is 15 residues long. The germline V gene encodes CDR1 SGHAT and CDR2 FQNNGV.

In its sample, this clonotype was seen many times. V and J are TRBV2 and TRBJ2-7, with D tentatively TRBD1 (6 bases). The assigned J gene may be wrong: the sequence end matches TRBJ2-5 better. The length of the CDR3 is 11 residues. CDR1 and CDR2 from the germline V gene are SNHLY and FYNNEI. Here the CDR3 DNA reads TGTGCCAGCTGGGGGCGCGAGACCCAGTACTTC. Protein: CASWGRETQYF.

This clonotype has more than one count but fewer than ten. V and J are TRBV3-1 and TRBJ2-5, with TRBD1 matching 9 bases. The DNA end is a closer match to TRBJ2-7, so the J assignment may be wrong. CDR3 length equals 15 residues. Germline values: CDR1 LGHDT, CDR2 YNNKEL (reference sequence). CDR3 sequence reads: CASSLTDRGPYEQYF. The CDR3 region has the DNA TGTGCCAGCAGCCTAACGGACAGGGGACCTTACGAGCAGTACTTC.

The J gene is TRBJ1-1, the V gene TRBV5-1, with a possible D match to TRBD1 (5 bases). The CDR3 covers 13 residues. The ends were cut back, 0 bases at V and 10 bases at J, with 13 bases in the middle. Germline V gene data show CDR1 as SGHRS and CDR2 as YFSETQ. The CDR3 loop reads CASSLALGGGAFF. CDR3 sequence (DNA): TGCGCCAGCAGCTTGGCCCTCGGGGGTGGAGCTTTCTTT.

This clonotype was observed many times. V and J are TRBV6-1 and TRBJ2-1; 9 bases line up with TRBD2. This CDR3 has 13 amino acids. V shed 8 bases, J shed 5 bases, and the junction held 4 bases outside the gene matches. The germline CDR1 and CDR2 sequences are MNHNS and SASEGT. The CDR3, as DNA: TGTGCCAGCGGGCTAGCGGGGCACAATGAGCAGTTCTTC. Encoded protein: CASGLAGHNEQFF.

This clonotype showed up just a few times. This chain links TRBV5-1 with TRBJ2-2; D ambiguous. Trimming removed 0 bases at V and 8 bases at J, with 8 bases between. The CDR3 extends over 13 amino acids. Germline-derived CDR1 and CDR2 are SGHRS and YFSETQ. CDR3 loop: CASSLDARGELFF. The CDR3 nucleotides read TGCGCCAGCAGCTTGGACGCGAGGGGGGAGCTGTTTTTT.

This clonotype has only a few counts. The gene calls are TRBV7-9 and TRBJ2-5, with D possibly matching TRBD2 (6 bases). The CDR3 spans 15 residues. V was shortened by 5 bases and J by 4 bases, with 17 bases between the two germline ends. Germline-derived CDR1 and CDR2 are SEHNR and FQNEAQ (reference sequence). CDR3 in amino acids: CASSPTIGGGETQYF. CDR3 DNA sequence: TGTGCCAGCAGCCCTACGATTGGGGGAGGAGAGACCCAGTACTTC.